This is a list of T cell receptor beta chains from one sample in a study of T cell repertoires in cytomegalovirus infection. TCRdb redid the calling of the reads with MiXCR, one entry per CDR3 protein. Among some 440,000 distinct CDR3 sequences listed, roughly 30% were seen once. The sequenced material came from PBMCs. These receptors were obtained from a human donor in good health (CMV status not recorded). Some clones in this sample may be carry-over from other donors' samples. Both conserved end residues are part of each CDR3. Fields, in order: V gene, J gene, CDR3 protein.

TRBV19	TRBJ2-3	CASGGGPFGDTQYF
TRBV6-1	TRBJ1-2	CASSYLTGRTLDGYTF
TRBV4-1	TRBJ2-5	CASSAGTSGGAWAETQYF
TRBV7-2	TRBJ1-2	CASSLPRGPYGYTF
TRBV2	TRBJ2-5	CASNQRGQETQYF
TRBV7-9	TRBJ1-1	CASSPGQRNTEAFF
TRBV6-6	TRBJ2-5	CASSYVGGEETQYF
TRBV5-4	TRBJ2-5	CASSFTSGIQETQYF
TRBV7-2	TRBJ1-1	CASSEQGRNTEAFF
TRBV28	TRBJ1-2	CASSSGVENYGYTF
TRBV7-8	TRBJ2-5	CASSPAGTSLETQYF
TRBV19	TRBJ1-1	CASTRAQNTEAFF
TRBV6-1	TRBJ1-1	CASSETLRGGQNTEAFF
TRBV28	TRBJ1-1	CASSLTDDEAFF
TRBV5-6	TRBJ1-1	CASSPGQGAGNTEAFF
TRBV20-1	TRBJ1-3	CSARSTQAGNTIYF
TRBV12-3/TRBV12-4	TRBJ1-1	CASSQSGTGVTEAFF
TRBV12-3/TRBV12-4	TRBJ1-2	CASSLWDRVDLGSGYTF
TRBV20-1	TRBJ1-2	CSGTDRNYGYTF
TRBV27	TRBJ2-5	CASSATTGWETQYF
TRBV2	TRBJ2-1	CASGDRTNEQFF
TRBV20-1	TRBJ1-1	CTASPQQGLNTEAFF
TRBV7-2	TRBJ2-7	CASSLQLAFTTYEQYF
TRBV28	TRBJ1-5	CASTGENNQPQHF
TRBV7-8	TRBJ1-1	CASSLSGPEAEAFF
TRBV7-2	TRBJ1-1	CASSLGGRNSKAFF
TRBV6-1	TRBJ2-2	CASQGQVNTGELFF
TRBV6-2/TRBV6-3	TRBJ2-7	CASSYVVGEQYF
TRBV4-1	TRBJ2-3	CASSQDQAGGGPSTDTQYF
TRBV27	TRBJ1-5	CASSYAFSNQSQHF
TRBV29-1	TRBJ2-7	CSVGRGSSYEQYF
TRBV20-1	TRBJ2-1	CSARVEDRTYNEQFF
TRBV7-2	TRBJ2-7	CASSIRDEQYF
TRBV20-1	TRBJ1-2	CSAGDRNYGYTF
TRBV19	TRBJ1-3	CASSIEGSGNTIYF
TRBV6-6	TRBJ1-5	CASNYTQENQPQHF
TRBV18	TRBJ1-5	CASSPMGQGAVQPQHF
TRBV19	TRBJ2-2	CASRGGGNTGELFF
TRBV11-2	TRBJ2-5	CASSPGLLREEETQYF
TRBV6-1	TRBJ1-2	CASSEVSAYGYTF
TRBV18	TRBJ1-1	CASSPRDRAGTEAFF
TRBV7-2	TRBJ2-1	CASSLGGQVDNEQFF
TRBV12-3/TRBV12-4	TRBJ2-7	CASSHPLAGGSYEQYF
TRBV12-3/TRBV12-4	TRBJ2-3	CASSFAPRTSTDTQYF
TRBV7-2	TRBJ2-2	CASSLTLFQGDRELFF
TRBV2	TRBJ1-5	CASSEGISNQPQHF
TRBV11-2	TRBJ1-6	CASSVTDNKNSPLHF
TRBV6-2/TRBV6-3	TRBJ1-2	CASSYAGRTYGYTF
TRBV7-8	TRBJ1-1	CASSLKDFEAFF
TRBV23-1	TRBJ2-3	CASSTRGRGDTQYF
TRBV28	TRBJ1-5	CASSSPGGQGEDQPQHF
TRBV7-8	TRBJ2-1	CASSLRQGTYNEQFF
TRBV12-3/TRBV12-4	TRBJ2-1	CASSSLPGQGSYNEQFF
TRBV7-3	TRBJ2-1	CASSLAKAHEQFF
TRBV7-2	TRBJ1-6	CASSFKPYDRPSPLHF
TRBV7-8	TRBJ2-2	CASSLVGELFF
TRBV7-1	TRBJ1-5	CASSPTGGVNQPQHF
TRBV6-2/TRBV6-3	TRBJ1-3	CASRRTGTTNTIYF